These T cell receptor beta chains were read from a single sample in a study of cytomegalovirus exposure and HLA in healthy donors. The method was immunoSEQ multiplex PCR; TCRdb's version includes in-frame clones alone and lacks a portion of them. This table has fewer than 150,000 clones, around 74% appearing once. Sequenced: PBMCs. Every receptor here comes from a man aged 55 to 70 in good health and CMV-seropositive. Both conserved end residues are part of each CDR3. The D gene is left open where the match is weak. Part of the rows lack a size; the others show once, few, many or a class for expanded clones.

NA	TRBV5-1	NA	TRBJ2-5	CASSLEGEPETQYF	TGCGCCAGCAGCTTGGAAGGGGAACCGGAGACCCAGTACTTC
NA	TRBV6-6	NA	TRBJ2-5	CATQDRPFWDF	TGTGCCACCCAAGACAGGCCCTTTTGGGACTTC
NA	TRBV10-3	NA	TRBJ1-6	CAATGGMNSPLHF	TGTGCCGCGACGGGAGGGATGAATTCACCCCTCCACTTT
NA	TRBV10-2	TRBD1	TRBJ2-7	CASTSTGGSGEQYF	TGCGCCAGCACATCGACAGGGGGCTCTGGGGAGCAGTACTTC
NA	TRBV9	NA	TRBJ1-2	CASSAGGPIYGYTF	TGTGCCAGCAGCGCGGGGGGACCTATCTATGGCTACACCTTC
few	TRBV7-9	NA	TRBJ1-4	CASSLRGHPEKLFF	TGTGCCAGCAGCTTAAGAGGACATCCTGAAAAACTGTTTTTT
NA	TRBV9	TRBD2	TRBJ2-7	CASSGTGTSGGFYEQYF	TGTGCCAGCAGCGGAACGGGGACTAGCGGGGGCTTCTACGAGCAGTACTTC
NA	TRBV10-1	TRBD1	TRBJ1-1	CASSRDRLEAFF	TGCGCCAGCAGCCGGGACAGGCTCGAAGCTTTCTTT
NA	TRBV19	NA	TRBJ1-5	CASSRTETSNQPQHF	TGTGCCAGTAGTCGGACAGAGACTAGCAATCAGCCCCAGCATTTT
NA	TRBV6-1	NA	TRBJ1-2	CASSERGLYGYTF	TGTGCCAGCAGTGAAAGGGGCCTATATGGCTACACCTTC
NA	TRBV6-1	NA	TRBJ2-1	CASRRENGNEQFF	TGTGCCAGCAGAAGGGAGAACGGCAATGAGCAGTTCTTC
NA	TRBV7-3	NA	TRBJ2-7	CASSLLAGPYEQYF	TGTGCCAGCAGCTTATTGGCAGGGCCCTACGAGCAGTACTTC
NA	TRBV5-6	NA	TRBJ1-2	CASSLSKGVGGYTF	TGTGCCAGCAGCTTGTCGAAGGGGGTTGGTGGCTACACCTTC
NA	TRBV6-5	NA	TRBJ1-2	CASSYPGGRAYGYTF	TGTGCCAGCAGTTACCCCGGGGGGAGGGCCTATGGCTACACCTTC
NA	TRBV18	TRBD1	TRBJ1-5	CASSPPRRGNNQPQHF	TGTGCCAGCTCACCCCCCCGCAGGGGGAATAATCAGCCCCAGCATTTT
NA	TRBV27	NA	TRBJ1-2	CASSTSRGTNYGYTF	TGTGCCAGCAGTACCAGCCGGGGAACTAACTATGGCTACACCTTC
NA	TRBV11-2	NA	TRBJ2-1	CASSLSSTAYNEQFF	TGTGCCAGCAGCTTAAGCTCAACCGCCTACAATGAGCAGTTCTTC
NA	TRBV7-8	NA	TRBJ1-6	CASSLGHPYGDNSPLHF	TGTGCCAGCAGCTTAGGACATCCGTATGGTGATAATTCACCCCTCCACTTT
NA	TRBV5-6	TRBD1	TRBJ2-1	CASSSTGESSRLLYNEQFF	TGTGCCAGCAGTTCTACAGGGGAGTCTAGCCGGTTGTTGTACAATGAGCAGTTCTTC
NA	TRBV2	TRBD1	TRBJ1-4	CASRRQGARTNEKLFF	TGTGCCAGCAGGAGGCAGGGGGCACGGACTAATGAAAAACTGTTTTTT
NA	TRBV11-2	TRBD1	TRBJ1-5	CASSPGTAGVDQPQHF	TGTGCCAGCAGCCCAGGGACAGCTGGGGTTGATCAGCCCCAGCATTTT
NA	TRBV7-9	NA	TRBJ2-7	CASSSGQYEQYF	TGTGCCAGCAGCTCCGGACAGTACGAGCAGTACTTC
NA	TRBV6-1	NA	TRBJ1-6	CASSPDRFYNSPLHF	TGTGCCAGCAGTCCAGACAGATTCTATAATTCACCCCTCCACTTT
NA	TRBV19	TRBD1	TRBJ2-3	CASSIGTGPDTQYF	TGTGCCAGTAGTATCGGGACAGGGCCAGATACGCAGTATTTT
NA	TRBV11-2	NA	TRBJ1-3	CASSLGPGDTIYF	TGTGCCAGCAGCTTAGGACCGGGTGACACCATATATTTT
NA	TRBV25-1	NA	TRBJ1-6	CASSAAGYNSPLHF	TGTGCCAGCAGCGCGGCGGGATATAATTCACCCCTCCACTTT
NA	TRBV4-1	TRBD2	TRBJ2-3	CASSRVGGSTDTQYF	TGCGCCAGCAGCCGTGTGGGGGGGAGCACAGATACGCAGTATTTT
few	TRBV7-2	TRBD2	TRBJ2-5	CASSLRAGVQETQYF	TGTGCCAGCAGCTTACGGGCGGGGGTCCAAGAGACCCAGTACTTC
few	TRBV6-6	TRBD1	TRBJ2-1	CASRGQGVTYNEQFF	TGTGCCAGCAGGGGCCAGGGGGTTACCTACAATGAGCAGTTCTTC
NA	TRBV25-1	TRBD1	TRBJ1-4	CASRGNRGLGEKLFF	TGTGCCAGCAGGGGAAACAGGGGGTTAGGGGAAAAACTGTTTTTT
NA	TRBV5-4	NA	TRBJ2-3	CASSLSGPDTQYF	TGTGCCAGCAGCTTGTCAGGCCCAGATACGCAGTATTTT
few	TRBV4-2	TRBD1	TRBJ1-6	CASSQDVRGLIYSPLHF	TGTGCCAGCAGCCAAGACGTCAGGGGGCTTATTTATTCACCCCTCCACTTT
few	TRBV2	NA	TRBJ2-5	CASSVGGETQYF	TGTGCCAGCAGTGTGGGAGGAGAGACCCAGTACTTC
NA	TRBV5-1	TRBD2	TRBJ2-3	CASSRGLAETSTDTQYF	TGCGCCAGCAGCAGGGGACTAGCGGAGACTAGCACAGATACGCAGTATTTT
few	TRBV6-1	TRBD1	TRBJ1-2	CASSDNRGRVRYTF	TGTGCCAGCAGTGATAACAGGGGGCGAGTCCGGTACACCTTC
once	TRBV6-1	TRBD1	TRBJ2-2	CASTDRGRTGELFF	TGTGCCAGCACAGACAGGGGAAGGACCGGGGAGCTGTTTTTT
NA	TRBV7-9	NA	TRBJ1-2	CASSLLQGVWGYTF	TGTGCCAGCAGCTTGCTACAGGGCGTCTGGGGCTACACCTTC
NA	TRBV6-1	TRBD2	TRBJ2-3	CASRLLAGGIDTQYF	TGTGCCAGCAGACTCCTAGCGGGGGGGATAGATACGCAGTATTTT
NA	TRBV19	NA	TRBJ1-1	CASSIGAGRNTEAFF	TGTGCCAGTAGTATAGGCGCGGGCAGGAACACTGAAGCTTTCTTT
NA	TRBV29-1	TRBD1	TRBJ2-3	CSAIPGQGKTDTQYF	TGCAGCGCCATTCCGGGACAGGGTAAGACAGATACGCAGTATTTT
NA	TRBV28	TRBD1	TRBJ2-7	CASSFIPGTGGPEQYF	TGTGCCAGCAGTTTTATCCCCGGGACAGGGGGACCCGAGCAGTACTTC
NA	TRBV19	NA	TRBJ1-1	CASSREGMNTEAFF	TGTGCCAGTAGTAGGGAGGGAATGAACACTGAAGCTTTCTTT
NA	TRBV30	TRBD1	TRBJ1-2	CAWTLDRASGYTF	TGTGCCTGGACCCTGGACAGGGCTAGTGGCTACACCTTC